This record covers a single T cell receptor beta chain. This entry is derived from a study of cytomegalovirus exposure and HLA in healthy donors. The table came from immunoSEQ multiplex PCR; TCRdb's copy has only in-frame clones and leaves some out. Of around 71,000 clones in the sample, about 94% were seen once. The sequence was collected from a man between 18 and 35 years old in good health and CMV-seropositive. Material for sequencing was PBMCs.

CDR3 region: CASPARRGPNVQYF. DNA of the CDR3: TGTGCCAGCCCAGCTAGAAGGGGCCCGAATGTACAGTATTTT. The rearrangement joins TRBV6-1 to TRBJ2-3; the D gene is possibly TRBD1 (5 bases). The CDR3 has 14 residues. Per germline, CDR1 MNHNS and CDR2 SASEGT. V lost 8 bases and J 12 bases, leaving 24 bases between the germline ends.